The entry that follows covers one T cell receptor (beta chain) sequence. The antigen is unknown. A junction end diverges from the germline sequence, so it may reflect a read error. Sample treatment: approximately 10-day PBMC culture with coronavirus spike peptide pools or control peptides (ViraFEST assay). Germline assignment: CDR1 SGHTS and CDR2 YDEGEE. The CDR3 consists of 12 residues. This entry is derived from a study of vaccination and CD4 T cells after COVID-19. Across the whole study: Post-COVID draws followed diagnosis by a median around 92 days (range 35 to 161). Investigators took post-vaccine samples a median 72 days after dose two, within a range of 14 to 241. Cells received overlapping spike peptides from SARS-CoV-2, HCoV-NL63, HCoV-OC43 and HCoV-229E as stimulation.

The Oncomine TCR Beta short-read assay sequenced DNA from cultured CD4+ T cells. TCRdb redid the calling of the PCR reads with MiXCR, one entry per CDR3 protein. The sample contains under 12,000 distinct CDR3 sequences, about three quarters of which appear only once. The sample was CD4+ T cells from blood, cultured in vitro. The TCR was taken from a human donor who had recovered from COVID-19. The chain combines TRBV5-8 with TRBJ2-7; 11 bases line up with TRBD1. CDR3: CASSSRPGQGDF. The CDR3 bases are TGTGCCAGCAGCTCTCGCCCGGGACAGGGGGACTTC. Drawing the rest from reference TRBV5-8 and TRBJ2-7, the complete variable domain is EAGVTQSPTHLIKTRGQQATLRCSPISGHTSVYWYQQALGLGLQFLLWYDEGEERNRGNFPPRFSGRQFPNYSSELNVNALELEDSALYLCASSSRPGQGDFGPGTRLTVT.